A selection of T cell receptor beta chains follows, all from one sample in a study of T-cell memory formation after mild COVID-19. TCRdb passed the 5' RACE reads through MiXCR, listing each CDR3 protein once. The profile shows 550,000 to 650,000 distinct CDR3 sequences, 15% to 20% of them singletons. Material for sequencing was PBMCs or a T cell subset sorted from them (not recorded which). All receptors come from an adult woman who had mild COVID-19 (a few samples of this study predate the infection). Cell type and time point are not known. Both conserved end residues are trimmed from each CDR3.

TRBJ1-5 | TRBV5-1 | ASSLAAPGGIRDNQPQH
TRBJ1-6 | TRBV15 | ATSRDLADSPLH
TRBJ2-5 | TRBV2 | ASSAAEETQY
TRBJ2-1 | TRBV19 | ASSIKASGGYNEQF
TRBJ2-5 | TRBV7-2 | ASSPRLIGGETQY
TRBJ2-3 | TRBV7-9 | ASSLPTSGDTDTQY
TRBJ2-7 | TRBV7-7 | ASSALGGFHEQY
TRBJ2-5 | TRBV24-1 | ATSDRTSGGAFETQY
TRBJ2-5 | TRBV30 | AWSSGSAETQY
TRBJ1-1 | TRBV30 | AWRSGTPNTEAF
TRBJ2-7 | TRBV29-1 | SVGTAGYEQY
TRBJ2-3 | TRBV9 | ASSARVFLTDTQY
TRBJ1-1 | TRBV11-2 | ASSLDGTDPSMNTEAF
TRBJ1-2 | TRBV6-5 | ASSYSSARYGYT
TRBJ1-5 | TRBV7-9 | ASSSPGGPNQPQH
TRBJ2-7 | TRBV5-1 | ASSIQRAGVEQY
TRBJ1-1 | TRBV27 | ASSFGRGQTTEAF
TRBJ2-1 | TRBV6-5 | ASSYQGHNEQF
TRBJ1-1 | TRBV4-1 | ASSQPTGSTEAF
TRBJ2-7 | TRBV21-1 | ASSKGRPVSSYEQY
TRBJ2-7 | TRBV4-1 | ASSLEPGSSYEQY
TRBJ2-1 | TRBV29-1 | SVLLLGGKGEQF
TRBJ2-7 | TRBV3-1 | ASSHGTQSYEQY
TRBJ2-7 | TRBV6-2/TRBV6-3 | ASSLRNSLEQY
TRBJ2-5 | TRBV7-9 | ASSFDRVQETQY
TRBJ2-1 | TRBV18 | ASSPQESADEQF
TRBJ1-1 | TRBV4-2 | ASSQDAGRSTEAF
TRBJ1-2 | TRBV6-5 | ASRNGGNNYGYT
TRBJ2-7 | TRBV2 | ASSDSARGIEQY
TRBJ2-3 | TRBV5-1 | ASSLAGSADPDTQY
TRBJ2-7 | TRBV29-1 | SVGLRGSYEQY
TRBJ2-2 | TRBV4-1 | ASSRLVRTENTGELF
TRBJ1-3 | TRBV4-1 | ASSQKLASSGNTIY
TRBJ2-5 | TRBV3-1 | ASSQGWGQSGETQY
TRBJ2-7 | TRBV12-3/TRBV12-4 | ASRDGTGNYEQY
TRBJ1-5 | TRBV6-6 | ASSLRQGLDQPQH
TRBJ2-2 | TRBV20-1 | SARASGGTGELF
TRBJ2-5 | TRBV20-1 | SARDRRTQKETQY
TRBJ2-1 | TRBV5-1 | ASSSHRYNEQF
TRBJ2-7 | TRBV3-1 | ASSLRGQGPYEQY